This TCR beta chain was captured by sequencing in a study of shared clonotypes between healthy human individuals. Study-wide context: Every donor yielded three CD4 naive, three CD4 memory, two CD8 naive and one CD8 memory plate.

Profiling relied on immunoSEQ multiplex PCR, and the TCRdb table lists in-frame clones only, not all of them. The repertoire holds 2 million to 2.5 million clones, with approximately 94% as singletons. About this clone itself: Its antigen is not identified.

Deletions cut 4 bases from V and 1 base from J, with 10 bases between. The CDR3 contains 14 residues. Germline CDR1 SGHVS, CDR2 FQNEAQ. CD45RO-negative, CCR7-positively selected cells formed the naive CD8 fraction, excluding terminally differentiated effector memory CD45RA+ cells. Study-level findings and limits: How much donors shared clonotypes was expected to be affected by sequencing depth.

The sequence derives from a man between 18 and 29 years old in good health. Some clones in this sample may be carry-over from other donors' samples. The J gene is TRBJ1-1, the V gene TRBV7-8; tentative D call: TRBD1 (5 bases). The sample comprised naive CD8+ T cells from PBMCs. The CDR3 reads CASSSNTGNTEAFF. CDR3 DNA sequence: TGTGCCAGCAGCTCAAATACAGGGAACACTGAAGCTTTCTTT.